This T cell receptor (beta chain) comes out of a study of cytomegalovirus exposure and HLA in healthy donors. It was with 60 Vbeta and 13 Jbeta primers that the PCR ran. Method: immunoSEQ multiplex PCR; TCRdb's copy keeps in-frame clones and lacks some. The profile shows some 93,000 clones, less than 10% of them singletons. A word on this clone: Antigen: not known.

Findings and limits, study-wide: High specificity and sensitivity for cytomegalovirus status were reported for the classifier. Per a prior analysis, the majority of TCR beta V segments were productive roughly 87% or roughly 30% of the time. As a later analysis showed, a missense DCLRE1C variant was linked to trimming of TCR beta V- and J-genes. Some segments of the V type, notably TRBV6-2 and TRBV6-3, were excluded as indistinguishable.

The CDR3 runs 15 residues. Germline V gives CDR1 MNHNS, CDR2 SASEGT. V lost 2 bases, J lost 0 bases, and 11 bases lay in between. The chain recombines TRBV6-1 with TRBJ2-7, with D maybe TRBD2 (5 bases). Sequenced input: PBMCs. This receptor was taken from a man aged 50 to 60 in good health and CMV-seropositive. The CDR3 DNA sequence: TGTGCCAGCAGTGAAAGGAGGCAGAGCTCCTACGAGCAGTACTTC. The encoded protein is CASSERRQSSYEQYF.